This TCR beta chain was found in a study of response to subunit inactivated influenza vaccine. About this clonotype: Its cognate antigen is unknown.

In germline, CDR1 is SGHTA, CDR2 FQGNSA. CDR3 length: 14 amino acids. The trim removed 5 bases at V and 5 bases at J, leaving 5 bases unmatched. TCRdb independently ran MiXCR on the RT-PCR reads; one entry per CDR3 protein. In the table there are about 650,000 distinct CDR3 sequences, around a sixth of which are singletons. Notes on the study in general: Researchers suggested that each seasonal influenza vaccination recruits few new T cells.

The clonotype originates from a man aged 45-60 years who received an inactivated influenza vaccine. The sample here was PBMCs from blood, taken approximately 12 days after vaccination. The chain uses TRBV7-2 and TRBJ1-1; 10 bases line up with TRBD1. CDR3 residues: CASSKGTGVTEAFF. The CDR3 region has the DNA TGTGCCAGCAGCAAGGGGACAGGGGTTACTGAAGCTTTCTTT. The full variable domain, its missing parts supplied by reference TRBV7-2 and TRBJ1-1, is GAGVSQSPSNKVTEKGKDVELRCDPISGHTALYWYRQSLGQGLEFLIYFQGNSAPDKSGLPSDRFSAERTGGSVSTLTIQRTQQEDSAVYLCASSKGTGVTEAFFGQGTRLTVV.